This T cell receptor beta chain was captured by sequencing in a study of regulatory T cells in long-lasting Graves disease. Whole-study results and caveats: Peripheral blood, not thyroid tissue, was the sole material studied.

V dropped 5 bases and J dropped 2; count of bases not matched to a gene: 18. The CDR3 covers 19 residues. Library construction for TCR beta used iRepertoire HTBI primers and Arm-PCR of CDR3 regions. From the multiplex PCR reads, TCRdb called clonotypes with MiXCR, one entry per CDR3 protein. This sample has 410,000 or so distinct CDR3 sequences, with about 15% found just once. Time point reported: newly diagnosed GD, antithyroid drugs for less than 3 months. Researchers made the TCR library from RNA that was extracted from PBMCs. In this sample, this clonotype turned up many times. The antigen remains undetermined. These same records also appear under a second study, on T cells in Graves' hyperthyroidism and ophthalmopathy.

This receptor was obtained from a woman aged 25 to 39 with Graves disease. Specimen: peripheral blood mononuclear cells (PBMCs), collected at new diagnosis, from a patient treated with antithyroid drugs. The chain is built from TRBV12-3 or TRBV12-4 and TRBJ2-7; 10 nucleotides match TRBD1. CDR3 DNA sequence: TGTGCCAGCAGTACGTCTTTGATCCGACCGGGACAGGGGACCTACGAGCAGTACTTC. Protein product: CASSTSLIRPGQGTYEQYF.